This T cell receptor (beta chain) was obtained from a study of control samples from healthy donors and cancer patients. Germline CDR1 is SGHTA and CDR2 is FQGTGA. The CDR3 is 11 residues long. The method was immunoSEQ multiplex PCR; TCRdb's version includes in-frame clones alone and lacks a portion of them. The sample shows tens of thousands of clones, around 91% of them seen only once. Sequencing was carried out using blood. This sequence joins TRBV7-3 and TRBJ1-2; D is perhaps TRBD1 (6 bases). This TCR was sampled from a man aged 25-40 years in good health. CDR3 nucleotides: TGTGAACCGGACAGCTTCTATGGCTACACCTTC. Translating gives CEPDSFYGYTF.